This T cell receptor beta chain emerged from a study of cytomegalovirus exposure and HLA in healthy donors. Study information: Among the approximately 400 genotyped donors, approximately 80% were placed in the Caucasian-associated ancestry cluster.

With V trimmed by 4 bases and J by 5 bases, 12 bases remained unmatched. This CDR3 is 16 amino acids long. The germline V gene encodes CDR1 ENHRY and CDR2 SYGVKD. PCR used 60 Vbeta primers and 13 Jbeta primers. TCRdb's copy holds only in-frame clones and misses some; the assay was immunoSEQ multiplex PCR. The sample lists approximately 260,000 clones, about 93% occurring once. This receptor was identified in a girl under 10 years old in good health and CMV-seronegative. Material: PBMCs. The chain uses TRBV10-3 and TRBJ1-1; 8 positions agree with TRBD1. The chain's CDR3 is CAISAPTGGGGTEAFF. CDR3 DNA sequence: TGTGCCATCAGTGCTCCAACAGGGGGTGGTGGGACTGAAGCTTTCTTT.